The 25 T cell receptor beta chains below were found in one sample sequenced in a study of blood T cell repertoires in COVID-19. TCRdb's copy holds only in-frame clones and misses some; the assay was immunoSEQ multiplex PCR. The sample lists 200,000 to 300,000 clones, 88% occurring once. Sequencing input: peripheral blood. The receptors were sampled from a man in his sixties who had recovered from COVID-19.

V is TRBV3-1 (or the pseudogene TRBV3-2) and J is TRBJ2-5; 10 bases match TRBD2. The CDR3 is 17 residues long. V shed 4 bases and J 4 bases; nucleotides not matched to a gene: 12. The V gene's germline CDR1 is LGHDT and CDR2 YNNKEL (reference sequence). The CDR3: CASSPRRGLAGVETQYF. CDR3 nucleotide sequence: TGTGCCAGCAGCCCCCGTAGAGGGCTAGCGGGGGTAGAGACCCAGTACTTC.

The J gene is TRBJ2-1, the V gene TRBV5-1, with 8 bases aligning to TRBD2. Trimming cost V 4 bases and J 14 bases; bases outside gene matches: 11. Germline V gene data show CDR1 as SGHRS and CDR2 as YFSETQ. This CDR3 is 13 amino acids long. DNA of the CDR3: TGCGCCAGCAGCCCCCGGGGGGGAACCGAGGAGTTCTTC. It encodes CASSPRGGTEEFF. Variable domain in full (rest from reference TRBV5-1 and TRBJ2-1): KAGVTQTPRYLIKTRGQQVTLSCSPISGHRSVSWYQQTPGQGLQFLFEYFSETQRNKGNFPGRFSGRQFSNSRSEMNVSTLELGDSALYLCASSPRGGTEEFFGPGTRLTVL.

This clone was seen only once. The chain employs TRBV10-3 and TRBJ1-2, with a weak D call TRBD1 (5 bases). Trimming cost V 2 bases and J 8 bases, with 15 bases left between them. Germline values: CDR1 ENHRY, CDR2 SYGVKD. The length of the CDR3 is 14 residues. Here the CDR3 DNA reads TGTGCCATCAGTGAGGACGTGGGGCTCAGGGGCTACACCTTC. This gives the protein CAISEDVGLRGYTF.

The rearrangement links TRBV6-2 or TRBV6-3 to TRBJ2-7; D is possibly TRBD2 (5 bases). The CDR3 spans 14 residues. Per the germline V gene, CDR1 is MNHEY and CDR2 is SVGEGT. V was clipped by 5 bases and J by 1 base, with 12 bases between them. CDR3 DNA: TGTGCCAGCAGTGTTCTTAGGACTTCCTACGAGCAGTACTTC. It yields the protein CASSVLRTSYEQYF.

This rearrangement joins TRBV12-5 to TRBJ2-2, with a tentative D call TRBD1 (6 bases). This CDR3 spans 18 amino acids. In germline, CDR1 is LGHNT, CDR2 FRNRAP. Trimming cost V 0 bases and J 5 bases, with 19 bases left between them. The DNA for the CDR3 is TGTGCTAGTGGTTTGGTACTCTTGGGGGCGGCAGAGACCGGGGAGCTGTTTTTT. It translates to CASGLVLLGAAETGELFF.

The CDR3 bases are TGCGCCAGCAGCCAAGCAGGGGGGAACACCGGGGAGCTGTTTTTT. Translation gives CASSQAGGNTGELFF. The V and J genes are TRBV4-1 and TRBJ2-2, with TRBD1 identical over 7 bases. V lost 1 base and J lost 1; bases outside the gene matches: 0. The CDR3 is 15 residues long. CDR1 is MGHRA and CDR2 is YSYEKL in the germline V gene.

This chain uses TRBV5-8 with TRBJ2-5; D is unresolved. The CDR3 contains 13 residues. Germline CDR1 and CDR2: SGHTS and YDEGEE. Trimming removed 0 bases from V and 3 bases from J, with 6 bases in between. The CDR3 nucleotides are TGTGCCAGCAGCTTGGCGTCAGAAGAGACCCAGTACTTC. Amino acid sequence: CASSLASEETQYF.

The V call is TRBV11-2, the J call TRBJ1-6; 7 bases map to TRBD1. J lost 7 bases, V lost 3 bases, and 9 bases had no gene match. This CDR3 contains 16 residues. Germline CDR1 SGHAT, CDR2 FQNNGV. As DNA, the CDR3 is TGTGCCAGCAGCTTGGGTCAGGGGGGTCCGAATTCACCCCTCCACTTT. It yields the protein CASSLGQGGPNSPLHF.

The CDR3 here is CASSQSGTGPYEQYF. In DNA form, the CDR3 reads TGTGCCAGCAGTCAATCCGGGACAGGACCCTACGAGCAGTACTTC. V usage is TRBV6-6 and J usage is TRBJ2-7, with TRBD1 matching 8 bases. This CDR3 comprises 15 residues. The germline CDR1 and CDR2 sequences are MNHNY and SVGAGI (reference sequence). With V trimmed by 5 bases and J by 2 bases, 8 bases remained unmatched.

This chain uses TRBV15 with TRBJ2-1, with 8 bases that match TRBD2. From germline, CDR1 is LNHNV and CDR2 YYDKDF (reference sequence). The CDR3 is 17 amino acids. V shed 0 bases and J 2 bases; nucleotides not matched to a gene: 6. The CDR3 here is CATSRDGRGGPYNEQFF. The CDR3, as DNA: TGTGCCACCAGCAGAGATGGGCGCGGGGGGCCCTACAATGAGCAGTTCTTC. Drawing the rest from reference TRBV15 and TRBJ2-1, the complete variable domain is DAMVIQNPRYQVTQFGKPVTLSCSQTLNHNVMYWYQQKSSQAPKLLFHYYDKDFNNEADTPDNFQSRRPNTSFCFLDIRSPGLGDTAMYLCATSRDGRGGPYNEQFFGPGTRLTVL.

The CDR3 DNA reads TGTGCCAGCAGCTTAGGACTAGCGGGGACACGGCAAGATACGCAGTATTTT. It is translated as CASSLGLAGTRQDTQYF. The rearrangement uses TRBV5-4 and TRBJ2-3; 12 bases are a match to TRBD2. CDR1 and CDR2 from the germline V gene are SGHNT and YYREEE (reference sequence). The CDR3 runs to 17 residues. V trimming: 2 bases; J trimming: 5 bases; junction bases outside the gene matches: 9.

The chain is built from TRBV7-9 and TRBJ1-1; no clear D gene. This CDR3 is built from 11 residues. V was shortened by 5 bases and J by 11 bases, with 12 bases between the two germline ends. Germline V lookup: CDR1 SEHNR, CDR2 FQNEAQ (reference sequence). CDR3 in amino acids: CASSSGPRAFF. In DNA, the CDR3 is TGTGCCAGCAGCAGCGGGCCCAGGGCTTTCTTT.

The chain uses TRBV6-5 and TRBJ2-7, with D possibly matching TRBD1 (6 bases). The CDR3 extends over 14 amino acids. V lost 6 bases and J lost 1, with 13 bases in between. The V gene's germline CDR1 is MNHEY and CDR2 SVGAGI. The CDR3 coding sequence is TGTGCCAGCAGCCTTGGACAGTTATCCTACGAGCAGTACTTC. Protein: CASSLGQLSYEQYF.

The chain employs TRBV9 and TRBJ1-3, with D uncertain. From germline, CDR1 is SGDLS and CDR2 YYNGEE. V was pared by 3 bases and J by 4 bases, with 17 bases between. The CDR3 runs to 16 residues. The CDR3 loop is CASSAPQSAGGNTIYF. CDR3 sequence (DNA): TGTGCCAGCAGCGCTCCACAGTCCGCGGGGGGAAACACCATATATTTT.

The gene calls are TRBV24-1 and TRBJ2-5; D possibly corresponds to TRBD2 (5 bases). From germline, CDR1 is KGHDR and CDR2 SFDVKD. The CDR3 extends over 14 amino acids. Trimming left V 9 bases short and J 2 bases short, with 15 bases between. In DNA, the CDR3 is TGTGCCACCTCCTCCGCGGGTAGGCAAGAGACCCAGTACTTC. Translation gives CATSSAGRQETQYF.

The chain links TRBV5-6 to TRBJ1-1; D gene unclear. The CDR3 spans 12 residues. The V and J ends lost 4 bases and 9 bases respectively, with 13 bases between them. The germline V gene encodes CDR1 SGHDT and CDR2 YYEEEE. DNA of the CDR3: TGTGCCAGCAGCGTCGGAGGGCGTCAAGCTTTCTTT. Protein sequence: CASSVGGRQAFF.

V is TRBV7-2 and J is TRBJ1-2; the match to TRBD1 covers 8 bases. This CDR3 comprises 15 residues. Germline V gene data show CDR1 as SGHTA and CDR2 as FQGNSA. V lost 1 base to trimming and J lost 4 bases; unmatched junction nucleotides: 5. CDR3 loop: CASSLGRQGLYGYTF. The CDR3 nucleotides read TGTGCCAGCAGCTTAGGTAGACAGGGGCTCTATGGCTACACCTTC.

The chain carries TRBV7-2 and TRBJ1-3, with D possibly being TRBD1 (6 bases). The CDR3 contains 14 residues. The germline V gene has CDR1 SGHTA and CDR2 FQGNSA. V was cut by 1 base and J by 3 bases, with 7 bases left in between. CDR3 sequence: CASSLGTVGNTIYF. For the CDR3, the DNA is TGTGCCAGCAGCTTAGGGACAGTTGGAAACACCATATATTTT.

The chain has TRBV19 and TRBJ2-1; 11 bases map to TRBD2. Germline-derived CDR1 and CDR2 are LNHDA and SQIVND (reference sequence). The CDR3 is 16 amino acids. J gave up 5 bases and V 9 bases, and 12 bases lay outside the gene matches. DNA for the CDR3: TGTGCCAGCCAAAGGGCCCTAGCGGGGGGTAACAATGAGCAGTTCTTC. Its translation is CASQRALAGGNNEQFF.

The rearrangement links TRBV6-5 to TRBJ2-1, with D possibly TRBD2 on 5 matching bases. CDR3 length: 12 residues. Germline CDR1 is MNHEY and CDR2 is SVGAGI. V lost 2 bases and J 13 bases, leaving 12 bases between the germline ends. The CDR3: CASSYVGEDQFF. CDR3 coding DNA: TGTGCCAGCAGTTACGTGGGAGAGGATCAGTTCTTC.

The chain has TRBV5-1 and TRBJ2-3; D unclear. Germline CDR1 SGHRS, CDR2 YFSETQ. Between the trimmed V and J ends, which lost 0 bases and 4 bases, there was a span of 15 bases. CDR3 length: 16 amino acids. The CDR3 sequence: CASSLDSSVLADTQYF. CDR3 DNA: TGCGCCAGCAGCTTGGACTCCTCGGTGTTGGCAGATACGCAGTATTTT.

The chain recombines TRBV4-2 with TRBJ2-3, with TRBD2 matching 13 bases. V was pared by 5 bases and J by 5 bases, with 10 bases of the junction left unmatched. From germline, CDR1 is LGHNA and CDR2 YNFKEQ. The CDR3 spans 17 residues. As DNA, the CDR3 is TGTGCCAGCAGCTTACTGATAGGGACTAGCGGGATAGATACGCAGTATTTT. Translated: CASSLLIGTSGIDTQYF.

This clone was picked up one time. The chain is built from TRBV6-6 and TRBJ1-3, with D possibly being TRBD1 (6 bases). The CDR3 extends over 15 amino acids. V lost 5 bases and J lost 0, with 11 bases in between. Germline loops: CDR1 MNHNY, CDR2 SVGAGI (reference sequence). The DNA for the CDR3 is TGTGCCAGCAGTCCCGGACAGATCTCTGGAAACACCATATATTTT. Translated, it gives CASSPGQISGNTIYF.

The J gene is TRBJ2-2, the V gene TRBV10-3, with 10 bases identical to TRBD1. The CDR3 has 15 residues. J was trimmed by 6 bases and V by 10 bases; bases with no gene match: 11. Germline CDR1 reads ENHRY; CDR2 reads SYGVKD. The chain's CDR3 is CATATGGGEAGELFF. CDR3 DNA sequence: TGTGCCACCGCGACAGGGGGCGGGGAGGCCGGGGAGCTGTTTTTT.

The chain has TRBV2 and TRBJ1-5; D call uncertain. With 7 bases removed from V and 0 bases from J, the gap between germline ends came to 13 bases. Per the germline V gene, CDR1 is SNHLY and CDR2 is FYNNEI. CDR3 length equals 15 residues. For the CDR3, the DNA is TGTGCCAGCAAAGAGGGATATGATAGCAATCAGCCCCAGCATTTT. Protein: CASKEGYDSNQPQHF.